The 7 T cell receptor beta chains listed next were all sequenced from one sample in a study of CXCR3-negative and CXCR3-positive naive CD8 T cells. Libraries of TRB cDNA were made by 5' RACE and carried UMIs. TCRdb reprocessed the 5' RACE reads; each CDR3 protein has one entry and no DNA is given. Across some 41,000 distinct CDR3 sequences, the top ten clones capture about 10% of the sample. Sequencing was done on a sample of memory CD8+ T cells from blood. All receptors come from a human donor in good health. Some clones in this sample may be carry-over from other donors' samples.

The chain couples TRBV5-1 to TRBJ2-7. This CDR3 is built from 13 residues. CDR1 SGHRS and CDR2 YFSETQ come from the germline V gene. The CDR3 protein is CASTSGPTYEQYF.

The chain links TRBV27 to TRBJ2-3; checking the TCRdb D call of TRBD2 is not possible without DNA. This CDR3 has 16 residues. CDR1 is MNHEY, CDR2 SMNVEV, per germline (reference sequence). CDR3 loop: CASSRSIPAAKDTQYF.

The V call is TRBV4-2, the J call TRBJ2-3. The CDR3 totals 14 residues. Germline values: CDR1 LGHNA, CDR2 YNFKEQ. CDR3 sequence reads: CASSPTLGTDTQYF.

This chain connects TRBV10-2 to TRBJ2-7. The germline CDR1 and CDR2 sequences are WSHSY and SAAADI. The CDR3 extends over 13 amino acids. CDR3 sequence: CASSEGSGGQQYF.

The rearrangement links TRBV7-8 to TRBJ1-2; TCRdb selects TRBD1, and the lack of DNA leaves this call unchecked. This CDR3 contains 14 residues. The germline CDR1 and CDR2 sequences are SGHVS and FQNEAQ. CDR3 region: CASSPGTGVYGYTF.

The chain has TRBV7-9 and TRBJ2-1; the TCRdb call, TRBD1, lacks DNA for checking. In germline, CDR1 is SEHNR, CDR2 FQNEAQ (reference sequence). The CDR3 has 16 amino acids. CDR3 in amino acids: CASSPPSTGLTYEQFF.

The rearrangement joins TRBV12-3 or TRBV12-4 to TRBJ2-1; the D gene TCRdb calls, TRBD1, cannot be checked with no DNA. The CDR3 is 15 residues long. CDR3 residues: CASSLVGGPYNEQFF.